Listed here are 8 T cell receptor beta chains from one sample, sequenced in a study of cytomegalovirus exposure and HLA in healthy donors. PCR was performed using 60 Vbeta and 13 Jbeta primers. Using immunoSEQ multiplex PCR, the repertoire was profiled, and TCRdb retains in-frame clones only, with some absent. The sample consists of under 150,000 clones, approximately 82% of them appearing once. The sequenced sample was PBMCs. These receptor sequences come from a boy aged 2 to 10 in good health and CMV-seronegative.

This clone was counted once. The chain links TRBV19 to TRBJ1-2; perhaps TRBD1 as D (6 bases). The CDR3 runs to 14 residues. V shed 8 bases and J shed 0 bases, with 13 bases lying between them. In germline, CDR1 is LNHDA, CDR2 SQIVND (reference sequence). The CDR3 DNA is TGTGCCAGTGCTGGGACACCTTCTAACTATGGCTACACCTTC. This sequence encodes CASAGTPSNYGYTF. Based on the CDR3 plus reference TRBV19 and TRBJ1-2, the full variable domain is DGGITQSPKYLFRKEGQNVTLSCEQNLNHDAMYWYRQDPGQGLRLIYYSQIVNDFQKGDIAEGYSVSREKKESFPLTVTSAQKNPTAFYLCASAGTPSNYGYTFGSGTRLTVV.

This chain connects TRBV9 to TRBJ1-1; TRBD1 aligns across 8 bases. The V and J ends lost 4 bases and 5 bases, in that order; junction bases with no gene match: 7. Germline CDR1 and CDR2: SGDLS and YYNGEE. CDR3 length: 14 amino acids. Here the CDR3 DNA reads TGTGCCAGCAGCCAAGGACAGGGAGGGACTGAAGCTTTCTTT. Translated: CASSQGQGGTEAFF. The whole variable domain, filled in from reference TRBV9 and TRBJ1-1, reads DSGVTQTPKHLITATGQRVTLRCSPRSGDLSVYWYQQSLDQGLQFLIQYYNGEERAKGNILERFSAQQFPDLHSELNLSSLELGDSALYFCASSQGQGGTEAFFGQGTRLTVV.

This clone appeared a few times. This chain links TRBV19 with TRBJ1-4; D may be TRBD1 (6 bases). The CDR3 runs to 15 residues. V was trimmed by 11 bases and J by 4 bases, leaving 20 bases between them. The V gene's germline CDR1 is LNHDA and CDR2 SQIVND (reference sequence). CDR3 loop: CACRDLDRRNEKLFF. For the CDR3, the DNA is TGTGCCTGCCGCGACTTAGACAGGCGTAATGAAAAACTGTTTTTT.

The rearrangement links TRBV7-9 to TRBJ2-4; maybe TRBD2 (6 bases). Germline-derived CDR1 and CDR2 are SEHNR and FQNEAQ (reference sequence). This CDR3 region has 15 residues. V dropped 4 bases and J dropped 0 bases, with 10 bases sitting between them. The CDR3 region is CASSSQGLAKNIQYF. The CDR3 nucleotides are TGTGCCAGCAGCTCCCAGGGACTAGCCAAAAACATTCAGTACTTC.

The J gene is TRBJ2-3, the V gene TRBV13, with a weak D call TRBD1 (5 bases). This CDR3 has 12 residues. V was clipped by 4 bases and J by 14 bases, with 16 bases between them. Germline values: CDR1 PRHDT, CDR2 FYEKMQ (reference sequence). The CDR3 reads CASSYSGSFLYF. The CDR3 nucleotides read TGTGCCAGCAGCTATTCAGGGTCCTTTTTGTATTTT. The full variable domain, with the rest looked up from reference TRBV13 and TRBJ2-3, is AAGVIQSPRHLIKEKRETATLKCYPIPRHDTVYWYQQGPGQDPQFLISFYEKMQSDKGSIPDRFSAQQFSDYHSELNMSSLELGDSALYFCASSYSGSFLYFGPGTRLTVL.

The rearrangement uses TRBV6-1 and TRBJ2-3, with D perhaps TRBD2 (6 bases). The V gene lost 10 bases and the J gene lost 5 bases, with 10 bases spanning the gap. The germline gives CDR1 MNHNS, CDR2 SASEGT. This CDR3 spans 11 amino acids. CDR3 loop: CATRRVDTQYF. CDR3 nucleotide sequence: TGTGCCACACGGAGGGTAGATACGCAGTATTTT.

V usage is TRBV5-4 and J usage is TRBJ2-1; the match to TRBD2 covers 16 bases. Trimming at V came to 2 bases and at J to 0 bases, leaving 5 bases not matched to a gene. Germline assignment: CDR1 SGHNT and CDR2 YYREEE (reference sequence). The CDR3 loop spans 19 amino acids. The CDR3 DNA follows: TGTGCCAGCAGCTTCGGGACTAGCGGGGGGGGGAGCTCCTACAATGAGCAGTTCTTC. Its translation: CASSFGTSGGGSSYNEQFF.

The chain links TRBV6-5 to TRBJ1-6; possible D gene TRBD1, 6 bases. CDR3 size: 16 residues. V gave up 4 bases and J gave up 7 bases, with 17 bases separating them. Germline V gene sequence: CDR1 MNHEY, CDR2 SVGAGI. For the CDR3, the DNA is TGTGCCAGCAGTTTTTCCCGGACAGACAGGAATTCACCCCTCCACTTT. Protein product: CASSFSRTDRNSPLHF.